This T cell receptor (beta chain) is drawn from a study of type 1 and type 2 diabetes patients. About the research overall: Donors were type 1 diabetes, type 2 diabetes, or nondiabetic controls. CD4+ or CD8+ T cells were positively selected from PBMCs with microbeads. The whole study generated around 19,000,000 paired-end reads.

Amplification started from genomic DNA. The TCR beta CDR3 region was amplified using 30 forward and 13 reverse primers. MiXCR, applied by TCRdb to the multiplex PCR reads, yields one record per CDR3 protein. This table has 250,000 or so distinct CDR3 sequences, approximately 50% appearing once. Each diabetic donor fulfilled classification criteria for either type 1 or type 2. The clonotype originates from a man aged 18 to 35 with type 2 diabetes. The sample comprised peripheral blood mononuclear cells (PBMCs).

In DNA, the CDR3 is TGTGCCATCGGGGACACAGATACGCAGTATTTT. Translation gives CAIGDTDTQYF. This sequence joins TRBV10-3 and TRBJ2-3; D gene ambiguous. Per germline, CDR1 ENHRY and CDR2 SYGVKD. Deletions cut 8 bases from V and 2 bases from J, with 5 bases between. The CDR3 is 11 amino acids.